This TCR beta chain is drawn from a study of shared clonotypes between healthy human individuals. Study-wide context: The donor pool was made up of two women and a few men aged 18 to 49.

Assay: immunoSEQ multiplex PCR; the TCRdb copy retains only in-frame clones and omits some. The sample consists of 1.5 million to 2.5 million clones, about 95% of them appearing once. The study, taken as a whole, reports: Sequencing of the sorted subsets was shown by rarefaction to be incomplete despite large depth. Naive CD4 clonotypes were shared across a handful of donors at around 5%.

Terminally differentiated effector memory CD45RA+ cells were left out of the naive CD8 fraction, which was CD45RO-negative and positively selected for CCR7. As to this clone: Its antigen is currently unknown.

The sequenced sample was naive CD8+ T cells sorted from blood. The source of this sequence is a man aged 18 to 29 in good health.

Here the CDR3 reads CASSLVTGDTQYF. The CDR3 nucleotides read TGTGCCAGCAGCTTGGTAACTGGAGATACGCAGTATTTT. This chain connects TRBV7-2 to TRBJ2-3; unclear D gene. CDR1 and CDR2 (germline): SGHTA, FQGNSA. This CDR3 contains 13 residues. V was shortened by 3 bases and J by 5 bases, with 9 bases between the two germline ends.